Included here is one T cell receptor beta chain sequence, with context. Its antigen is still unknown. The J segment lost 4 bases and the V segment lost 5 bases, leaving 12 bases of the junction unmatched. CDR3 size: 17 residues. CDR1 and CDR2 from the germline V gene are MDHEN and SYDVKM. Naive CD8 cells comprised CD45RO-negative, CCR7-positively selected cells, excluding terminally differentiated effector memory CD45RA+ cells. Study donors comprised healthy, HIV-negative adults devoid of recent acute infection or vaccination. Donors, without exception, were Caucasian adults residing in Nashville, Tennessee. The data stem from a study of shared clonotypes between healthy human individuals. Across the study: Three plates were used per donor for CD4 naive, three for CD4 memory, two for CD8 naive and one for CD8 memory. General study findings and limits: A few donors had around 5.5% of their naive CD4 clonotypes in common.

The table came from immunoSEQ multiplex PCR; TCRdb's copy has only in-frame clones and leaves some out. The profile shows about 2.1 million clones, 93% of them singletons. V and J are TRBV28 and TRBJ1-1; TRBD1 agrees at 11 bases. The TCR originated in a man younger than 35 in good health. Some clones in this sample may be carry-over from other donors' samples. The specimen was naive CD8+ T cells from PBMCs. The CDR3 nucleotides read TGTGCCAGCAGTACTACGCTATCCGGGACAGGGGGCACTGAAGCTTTCTTT. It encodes CASSTTLSGTGGTEAFF.